The 27 T cell receptor beta chains listed next were all sequenced from one sample in a study of T cells in women clearing cervical HPV infection. Sequencing used immunoSEQ multiplex PCR; TCRdb keeps in-frame clones, though not all of them. The sample table sets out about 22,000 clones. Sequencing was done on a sample of blood buffy coat. Receptors originate from a woman between 18 and 70 years old with a cervical HPV16 infection that either progressed to CIN3+ or cleared (not recorded which).

As for this clone: Mismatch with germline at one junction end may stem from a read error. The read stops 3 residues short of the end of the CDR3; the missing end is completed from the germline J gene. In the same sample, other DNA sequences code for this CDR3. The J gene is TRBJ1-3, the V gene TRBV7-2; D might be TRBD1 (5 bases). CDR1 is SGHTA and CDR2 is FQGNSA in the germline V gene. The CDR3 length is 16 residues. This CDR3 is CASSLAPRVWGNTIYF. The CDR3 DNA, read in part, is TGTGCCAGCAGCTTAGCTCCCAGGGTCTGGGGAAACACG.

On this clone itself: The missing CDR3 end, 3 residues past where the read stops, is filled in from the germline J gene. The chain joins TRBV19 to TRBJ2-1; 7 bases line up with TRBD1. V shed 4 bases, J shed 5 bases, and the junction held 8 bases outside the gene matches. This CDR3 contains 15 residues. Germline V gene data show CDR1 as LNHDA and CDR2 as SQIVND (reference sequence). CDR3 loop: CASSSTSDRHNEQFF. Partial CDR3 DNA: TGTGCCAGTAGTAGCACCTCGGACAGGCACAATGAG.

Note on this clone: The read falls 3 residues short of the CDR3 end, and the missing part is taken from the germline J gene. This chain joins TRBV30 and TRBJ2-5; 11 nucleotides align to TRBD1. J gave up 5 bases and V 7 bases, and 9 bases lay outside the gene matches. This CDR3 spans 14 amino acids. Germline-derived CDR1 and CDR2 are GTSNPN and SVGIG (reference sequence). CDR3 sequence: CALNPGQGGETQYF. The DNA read from the CDR3 is TGTGCCTTAAACCCGGGACAGGGGGGCGAGACC.

Note on this clone: Read data end 3 residues before the CDR3 end; the end is taken from the germline J gene. This chain connects TRBV5-1 to TRBJ2-2; 9 positions match TRBD1. Germline V gene lookup returns CDR1 SGHRS and CDR2 YFSETQ. The CDR3 totals 16 residues. After removal of 7 bases from V and 2 bases from J, the junction contained 9 bases not matched to a gene. Incomplete CDR3 DNA: TGCGCCAGCCGACATAGACAGGGGGATAACACCGGGGAG. Its protein product is CASRHRQGDNTGE. The entire CDR3 reads CASRHRQGDNTGELFF.

As for this clone: The sequenced fragment ends 3 residues before the CDR3 boundary, so the rest is inferred from the germline J gene. The chain combines TRBV19 with TRBJ2-7, with 8 bases lining up with TRBD1. CDR1 LNHDA and CDR2 SQIVND come from the germline V gene (reference sequence). This CDR3 spans 12 amino acids. After removal of 8 bases from V and 4 bases from J, the junction contained 4 bases not matched to a gene. The DNA read from the CDR3 is TGTGCCAGTCGCGGACAGGGATACGAG. Amino acid sequence: CASRGQGYE. The full CDR3 sequence reads CASRGQGYEQYF.

The sequenced part of the CDR3 DNA is TGTGCCAGCAAATCAGAGACGAACACCGGGGAG. It yields the protein CASKSETNTGE. The entire CDR3 reads CASKSETNTGELFF. The genes are TRBV6-4 and TRBJ2-2; D gene ambiguous. The read terminates 3 residues ahead of where the CDR3 ends, so the germline J gene completes it. Trimming removed 7 bases from V and 0 bases from J, with 9 bases in between. The length of the CDR3 is 14 residues. CDR1 and CDR2 from the germline V gene are MRHNA and SNTAGT.

Of note for this clone: The read terminates 3 residues before the CDR3 end, so the remaining end is supplied by the germline J gene. This chain uses TRBV5-4 with TRBJ1-2, with 7 bases aligning to TRBD1. The V gene end was trimmed by 5 bases and the J gene end by 1 base; junction bases not matched to a gene: 8. The CDR3 runs 15 residues. Germline loops: CDR1 SGHNT, CDR2 YYREEE (reference sequence). CDR3 loop: CASREKGQVNYGYTF. CDR3 DNA (partial): TGTGCCAGCAGGGAAAAAGGACAGGTTAACTATGGC.

Worth noting for this clone: The CDR3 end is not reached by the read, which stops 3 residues before it; the germline J gene fills it in. V and J are TRBV11-2 and TRBJ2-7; D perhaps matches TRBD2 (7 bases). V was trimmed by 3 bases and J by 3 bases, leaving 15 bases between them. The CDR3 is made up of 15 amino acids. The V gene's germline CDR1 is SGHAT and CDR2 FQNNGV. The part of the CDR3 DNA that was read is TGTGCCAGCAGCTTCGCACGGGGGGCCTTCTACGAG. This sequence encodes CASSFARGAFYE. The full CDR3 protein is CASSFARGAFYEQYF. The full variable domain, in which reference TRBV11-2 and TRBJ2-7 provide the parts outside the CDR3, is EAGVAQSPRYKIIEKRQSVAFWCNPISGHATLYWYQQILGQGPKLLIQFQNNGVVDDSQLPKDRFSAERLKGVDSTLKIQPAKLEDSAVYLCASSFARGAFYEQYFGPGTRLTVT.

With respect to this clone: The CDR3 goes on 3 residues after the read ends, and that part is filled in from the germline J gene. V gene TRBV6-2 or TRBV6-3 combines with J gene TRBJ2-2, with D perhaps TRBD1 (6 bases). Germline V lookup: CDR1 MNHEY, CDR2 SVGEGT. This CDR3 has 12 residues. CDR3 residues: CASSMGQGKLFF. Partial CDR3 DNA: TGTGCCAGCAGTATGGGGCAGGGGAAG.

In regard to this clone: With the read ending 3 residues before the CDR3 end, the germline J gene is used to fill in that end. The rearrangement joins TRBV7-9 to TRBJ2-5; tentatively, D is TRBD1 or TRBD2 (5 bases each). Germline values: CDR1 SEHNR, CDR2 FQNEAQ (reference sequence). Trimming stripped 5 bases from V and 5 bases from J, with 15 bases between. This CDR3 is 14 amino acids long. Incomplete CDR3 DNA: TGTGCCAGCAGCCCCGAGGGGTTTTCGGAGACC. Residues: CASSPEGFSET. The entire CDR3 is CASSPEGFSETQYF.

With respect to this clone: The read stops 3 residues short of the end of the CDR3; the missing end is completed from the germline J gene. The rearrangement links TRBV20-1 to TRBJ2-3; 13 bases align to TRBD2. The CDR3 length is 16 residues. Germline V CDR1 and CDR2: DFQATT, SNEGSKA (reference sequence). V gave up 5 bases and J gave up 6 bases; unmatched junction bases: 11. The covered CDR3 bases are TGCAGTGCTCCTAGGACTAGCGGGAGTTCGCCTGATACG. This encodes CSAPRTSGSSPDT. The whole CDR3 region reads CSAPRTSGSSPDTQYF.

Regarding this clone: The CDR3 end is not reached by the read, which stops 3 residues before it; the germline J gene fills it in. This chain joins TRBV5-8 and TRBJ1-5; the D is unclear. Trimming took off 4 bases at V and 4 bases at J, with 15 bases between the two ends. The CDR3 totals 15 residues. Germline lookup yields CDR1 SGHTS and CDR2 YDEGEE. Incomplete CDR3 DNA: TGTGCCAGCAGCGATGGTCGGGTTTTGAATCAGCCC. It specifies CASSDGRVLNQP. Given in full, the CDR3 is CASSDGRVLNQPQHF.

The covered CDR3 bases are TGTGCCAGCAGCTCAACCCGGACTAGCGGGAGTGGCACG. Encoded protein: CASSSTRTSGSGT. The complete CDR3 reads CASSSTRTSGSGTQYF. The chain uses TRBV13 and TRBJ2-3, with TRBD2 matching 13 bases. The read terminates 3 residues before the CDR3 end, so the remaining end is supplied by the germline J gene. The CDR3 contains 16 residues. Germline V gene sequence: CDR1 PRHDT, CDR2 FYEKMQ (reference sequence).

Of note for this clone: The read gets to within 3 residues of the CDR3 end, and the germline J gene fills in the rest. J is TRBJ1-1 and V is TRBV4-1; a weak D match, TRBD1 (5 bases). The CDR3 spans 16 residues. The V gene lost 5 bases and the J gene lost 6 bases, with 22 bases spanning the gap. Germline-derived CDR1 and CDR2 are MGHRA and YSYEKL. Partial CDR3 DNA: TGCGCCAGCAGCACCGGGTGGGGCAGCGTTTACTCTGAA. This sequence encodes CASSTGWGSVYSE. The entire CDR3 sequence reads CASSTGWGSVYSEAFF.

Comments on this clone: The CDR3 end is not reached by the read, which stops 3 residues before it; the germline J gene fills it in. The genes are TRBV2 and TRBJ2-2, with 8 nucleotides matching TRBD2. This CDR3 is 15 amino acids long. V lost 4 bases to trimming and J lost 2 bases; unmatched junction nucleotides: 3. Per the germline V gene, CDR1 is SNHLY and CDR2 is FYNNEI. The CDR3 spells CASSVLAGNTGELFF. CDR3 DNA (partial): TGTGCCAGCAGTGTCCTAGCGGGCAACACCGGGGAG.

Comments on this clone: The read falls 3 residues short of the CDR3 end, and the missing part is taken from the germline J gene. The gene calls are TRBV10-1 and TRBJ1-1, with D possibly being TRBD1 (5 bases). The CDR3 runs to 12 residues. From germline, CDR1 is WNHNN and CDR2 SYGVQD (reference sequence). The CDR3 bases that were read are TGCGCCAGCAGTGAGTCGGGGGGGTTG. Encoded protein: CASSESGGL. The entire CDR3 protein is CASSESGGLAFF.

A remark on this clone: The sequence runs out 3 residues before the end of the CDR3; the remainder is reconstructed from the germline J gene. The chain recombines TRBV9 with TRBJ2-7; the D is unclear. The V gene's germline CDR1 is SGDLS and CDR2 YYNGEE. V was trimmed by 5 bases and J by 1 base, leaving 7 bases between them. This CDR3 contains 12 residues. CDR3 sequence: CASSPPSYEQYF. The sequenced part of the CDR3 DNA is TGTGCCAGCAGTCCCCCTTCCTACGAG.

A word on this clone: The read falls 3 residues short of the CDR3 end, and the missing part is taken from the germline J gene. The chain is built from TRBV5-1 and TRBJ1-2; 9 positions agree with TRBD1. This CDR3 contains 14 residues. Germline V gene data show CDR1 as SGHRS and CDR2 as YFSETQ. The CDR3 DNA, read in part, is TGCGCCAGCAGCCTCGTACAGGGGGCGAAAGGC. Translating it yields CASSLVQGAKG. The full CDR3 is CASSLVQGAKGYTF.

As to this clone: Read data end 3 residues before the CDR3 end; the end is taken from the germline J gene. The genes are TRBV20-1 and TRBJ2-3; D might be TRBD1 (6 bases). There are 13 residues in the CDR3. Germline V gives CDR1 DFQATT, CDR2 SNEGSKA (reference sequence). Partial CDR3 DNA: TGCAGTGCTGTTATACAGGGCGGAGAGACG. Protein sequence: CSAVIQGGET. The entire CDR3 protein reads CSAVIQGGETQYF.

Of note for this clone: The sequence runs out 3 residues before the end of the CDR3; the remainder is reconstructed from the germline J gene. This chain links TRBV2 with TRBJ2-1, with D tentatively TRBD1 or TRBD2 (6 bases each). V was pared by 5 bases and J by 4 bases, with 15 bases between. Germline CDR1 reads SNHLY; CDR2 reads FYNNEI. The CDR3 spans 15 residues. The CDR3 is CASSFEQGGYNEQFF. The sequenced part of the CDR3 DNA is TGTGCCAGCAGTTTCGAACAGGGAGGTTACAATGAG. The full variable domain, with the rest looked up from reference TRBV2 and TRBJ2-1, is EPEVTQTPSHQVTQMGQEVILRCVPISNHLYFYWYRQILGQKVEFLVSFYNNEISEKSEIFDDQFSVERPDGSNFTLKIRSTKLEDSAMYFCASSFEQGGYNEQFFGPGTRLTVL.

As regards this clone: The CDR3 extends 3 residues past the end of the read, so its final part is completed from the germline J gene. J is TRBJ2-3 and V is TRBV19; D not resolved. The CDR3 consists of 11 residues. The germline gives CDR1 LNHDA, CDR2 SQIVND (reference sequence). The CDR3 loop reads CASRRQETQYF. The part of the CDR3 DNA that was read is TGTGCCAGTAGGCGCCAAGAGACG. The whole variable domain, filled in from reference TRBV19 and TRBJ2-3, reads DGGITQSPKYLFRKEGQNVTLSCEQNLNHDAMYWYRQDPGQGLRLIYYSQIVNDFQKGDIAEGYSVSREKKESFPLTVTSAQKNPTAFYLCASRRQETQYFGPGTRLTVL.

To note about this clone: The CDR3 extends 3 residues past the end of the read, so its final part is completed from the germline J gene. The V and J genes are TRBV11-2 and TRBJ2-3; tentatively, D is TRBD1 (6 bases). The V gene's germline CDR1 is SGHAT and CDR2 FQNNGV. Trimming cost V 4 bases and J 4 bases, with 15 bases left between them. The CDR3 spans 15 residues. Partial CDR3 DNA: TGTGCCAGCAGCTCAGGGACATCCTGGCCAGATACG. Its protein product is CASSSGTSWPDT. The whole CDR3 region reads CASSSGTSWPDTQYF.

On this clone itself: The sequenced fragment ends 3 residues before the CDR3 boundary, so the rest is inferred from the germline J gene. The chain combines TRBV7-3 with TRBJ1-1, with 9 bases matching TRBD1. The CDR3 sequence is 15 residues long. After removal of 3 bases from V and 4 bases from J, the junction contained 6 bases not matched to a gene. Germline-derived CDR1 and CDR2 are SGHTA and FQGTGA. The CDR3 is CASSLLPGQGTEAFF. Incomplete CDR3 DNA: TGTGCCAGCAGCTTGTTACCGGGACAGGGCACTGAA.

In the case of this clone: The read terminates 3 residues ahead of where the CDR3 ends, so the germline J gene completes it. The chain combines TRBV20-1 with TRBJ1-2, with 9 bases aligning to TRBD1. The CDR3 sequence is 17 residues long. The germline CDR1 and CDR2 sequences are DFQATT and SNEGSKA (reference sequence). The V and J ends lost 8 bases and 5 bases, in that order; junction bases with no gene match: 21. The CDR3: CSPPGRNTGGAKYGYTF. The part of the CDR3 DNA that was read is TGCAGTCCCCCCGGAAGGAACACAGGGGGCGCGAAGTATGGC.

A remark on this clone: The read stops 3 residues short of the end of the CDR3; the missing end is completed from the germline J gene. This chain joins TRBV28 and TRBJ1-5; possibly TRBD1 for D (5 bases). Germline V gene data show CDR1 as MDHEN and CDR2 as SYDVKM. The CDR3 sequence is 14 residues long. V was shortened by 3 bases and J by 5 bases, with 11 bases between the two germline ends. The CDR3 DNA, read in part, is TGTGCCAGCAGTTTGGGGCGGGGGTATCAGCCC. Amino acid sequence: CASSLGRGYQP. The CDR3 as a whole reads CASSLGRGYQPQHF.

Worth noting for this clone: The read terminates 3 residues ahead of where the CDR3 ends, so the germline J gene completes it. The chain uses TRBV11-3 and TRBJ1-6, with 8 bases fitting TRBD1. The CDR3 totals 13 residues. V trimming: 5 bases; J trimming: 10 bases; junction bases outside the gene matches: 4. CDR1 is SGHNT and CDR2 is YENEEA in the germline V gene. The DNA read from the CDR3 is TGTGCCAGCAGCATGGACAGGGAATCACCC. Amino acid sequence: CASSMDRESP. The complete CDR3 protein is CASSMDRESPLHF.

Remarks on this clone: From the germline J gene comes the end of the CDR3, since the read stops 3 residues before it. The chain has TRBV19 and TRBJ1-3, with D possibly matching TRBD1 (6 bases). CDR3 length: 15 amino acids. The germline CDR1 and CDR2 sequences are LNHDA and SQIVND (reference sequence). Trimming removed 6 bases at V and 4 bases at J, with 16 bases between. The CDR3 spells CASSPGQRRGNTIYF. The CDR3 bases that were read are TGTGCCAGTAGCCCGGGACAACGAAGGGGAAACACC.